This entry concerns a single TCR beta chain. The data originate from a study of PD-L1 blockade in urothelial cancer. The CDR3 is made up of 16 amino acids. Germline V gene lookup returns CDR1 SGHDT and CDR2 YYEEEE. Trimming shortened V by 1 base and J by 2 bases, and 12 bases separated the two germline ends. Assay used: immunoSEQ multiplex PCR; TCRdb lists only in-frame clones, some missing. The repertoire holds about 90,000 clones, with more than 90% as singletons. This chain joins TRBV5-6 and TRBJ2-2; tentatively, D is TRBD2 (6 bases). The input for sequencing was PBMCs, taken around atezolizumab (anti-PD-L1) treatment. The origin of this receptor is a man aged 55 to 69 with urothelial cancer. In DNA, the CDR3 is TGTGCCAGCAGCTTGTTGCTAGCGACAAACACCGGGGAGCTGTTTTTT. Protein sequence: CASSLLLATNTGELFF.